A selection of T cell receptor beta chains follows, all from one sample in a study of blood T cell repertoires in COVID-19. The method was immunoSEQ multiplex PCR; TCRdb's version includes in-frame clones alone and lacks a portion of them. The sample lists about 420,000 clones, roughly 90% seen once, with 0.75% to 0.85% in the top ten. Sequencing input: peripheral blood. The receptors come from a man between 18 and 29 years old with COVID-19, enrolled during active disease. The CDR3 runs from the conserved cysteine through the conserved F or W. Fields, in order: D gene, clone size, V gene, J gene, CDR3 length, CDR3 protein, CDR3 DNA. A D gene is named only where the DNA matches it firmly. Size values are once, few and many counts, or a class for expanded clones, and some rows have none.

TRBD2,.,TRBV2,TRBJ2-7,13,CASTSGRAYEQYF,TGTGCCAGTACTAGCGGGAGGGCCTACGAGCAGTACTTC
.,once,TRBV3-1/TRBV3-2,TRBJ1-1,13,CASSQGLPGEAFF,TGTGCCAGCAGCCAAGGCTTACCGGGGGAGGCTTTCTTT
TRBD1,.,TRBV10-2,TRBJ2-7,14,CASSEFAGGYEQYF,TGCGCCAGCAGTGAGTTCGCAGGGGGCTACGAGCAGTACTTC
.,.,TRBV5-4,TRBJ2-3,15,CASSFVSGGTDTQYF,TGTGCCAGCAGCTTTGTCTCGGGGGGCACAGATACGCAGTATTTT
.,.,TRBV12-2,TRBJ2-3,19,CASRLGTSGGCSGTDTQYF,TGTGCAAGTCGCTTAGGGACTAGCGGGGGGTGTTCTGGCACAGATACGCAGTATTTT
TRBD2,.,TRBV24-1,TRBJ2-5,16,CATSDFGGTKGETQYF,TGTGCCACCAGTGATTTCGGCGGGACTAAGGGAGAGACCCAGTACTTC
.,.,TRBV7-2,TRBJ2-5,15,CASSLGGSARETQYF,TGTGCCAGCAGCTTAGGTGGTAGCGCAAGGGAGACCCAGTACTTC
.,.,TRBV25-1,TRBJ2-5,14,CASSEYQGMETQYF,TGTGCCAGCAGTGAATATCAGGGAATGGAGACCCAGTACTTC
.,.,TRBV18,TRBJ1-2,16,CASSPRLGEQTYGYTF,TGTGCCAGCTCACCTAGGTTAGGGGAACAGACCTATGGCTACACCTTC
.,.,TRBV7-9,TRBJ1-1,16,CASSPAAGALNTEAFF,TGTGCCAGCAGCCCAGCCGCGGGGGCCTTGAACACTGAAGCTTTCTTT
.,.,TRBV11-3,TRBJ2-3,15,CASSLGRLSTDTQYF,TGTGCCAGCAGCTTAGGTCGGTTGAGCACAGATACGCAGTATTTT
.,.,TRBV5-6,TRBJ2-3,14,CASSLGLSTDTQYF,TGTGCCAGCAGCTTGGGGCTCAGCACAGATACGCAGTATTTT
TRBD2,.,TRBV19,TRBJ2-1,15,CASSIGAGALNEQFF,TGTGCCAGTAGTATAGGAGCGGGAGCGTTGAATGAGCAGTTCTTC
TRBD1,.,TRBV18,TRBJ2-5,18,CASSPPRQGTGTGETQYF,TGTGCCAGCTCACCACCGCGACAGGGAACCGGTACCGGGGAGACCCAGTACTTC
TRBD2,once,TRBV4-2,TRBJ2-3,16,CASSQLAGGPADTQYF,TGTGCCAGCAGCCAATTAGCGGGGGGGCCGGCAGATACGCAGTATTTT
.,.,TRBV21-1,TRBJ2-1,16,CASSNDTGGSFNEQFF,TGTGCCAGCAGCAACGATACAGGGGGGAGTTTCAATGAGCAGTTCTTC
TRBD1,.,TRBV2,TRBJ2-5,15,CASSGITGVGETQYF,TGTGCCAGCAGTGGGATAACAGGGGTGGGTGAGACCCAGTACTTC
TRBD2,.,TRBV5-4,TRBJ2-5,15,CASSPSGGAAETQYF,TGTGCCAGCAGCCCGAGCGGGGGGGCGGCAGAGACCCAGTACTTC
.,.,TRBV6-1,TRBJ1-1,10,CASSDRKPPF,TGTGCCAGCAGTGACAGAAAACCACCTTTT
.,.,TRBV25-1,TRBJ1-6,12,CASSEGPSPLHF,TGTGCCAGCAGTGAAGGGCCTTCACCCCTCCACTTT
TRBD2,.,TRBV11-3,TRBJ2-1,15,CASSLGLAGAHEQFF,TGTGCCAGCAGCTTAGGGCTAGCGGGAGCACATGAGCAGTTCTTC
TRBD2,.,TRBV9,TRBJ2-3,17,CASSVGFSGGATDTQYF,TGTGCCAGCAGCGTAGGCTTTAGCGGGGGGGCAACAGATACGCAGTATTTT
.,.,TRBV6-5,TRBJ2-7,15,CASSPNLARAYEQYF,TGTGCCAGCAGTCCGAATCTAGCGAGAGCATACGAGCAGTACTTC
TRBD1,.,TRBV18,TRBJ1-2,15,CASSQGQGLAYGYTF,TGTGCCAGCTCACAAGGACAGGGCCTTGCCTATGGCTACACCTTC
TRBD1,once,TRBV12-5,TRBJ1-6,20,CASGLASGIADRDSNSPLHF,TGTGCTAGTGGTTTGGCAAGCGGCATTGCGGACAGGGATAGTAACTCACCCCTCCACTTT
.,.,TRBV5-1,TRBJ2-2,15,CASSSQGPPAGELFF,TGCGCCAGCAGCTCTCAGGGGCCCCCAGCCGGGGAGCTGTTTTTT
.,.,TRBV5-1,TRBJ2-1,15,CASSLSPGNGDEQFF,TGCGCCAGCAGCTTGAGTCCAGGGAATGGAGATGAGCAGTTCTTC
.,few,TRBV30,TRBJ2-5,14,CAWSPPRGGETQYF,TGTGCCTGGAGTCCCCCCAGGGGAGGGGAGACCCAGTACTTC
TRBD1,.,TRBV9,TRBJ2-7,15,CASSAGQGHSYEQYF,TGTGCCAGCAGCGCCGGACAGGGTCACTCCTACGAGCAGTACTTC
TRBD2,few,TRBV5-1,TRBJ2-7,14,CASSWTSGTYEQYF,TGCGCCAGCAGCTGGACTAGCGGCACCTACGAGCAGTACTTC
TRBD2,once,TRBV29-1,TRBJ2-5,13,CSLLAGGQETQYF,TGCAGCTTGTTAGCGGGTGGACAAGAGACCCAGTACTTC
.,.,TRBV12-3/TRBV12-4,TRBJ2-1,13,CASSRPPGNEQFF,TGTGCCAGCAGCCGTCCCCCAGGCAATGAGCAGTTCTTC
TRBD2,.,TRBV10-1,TRBJ2-2,17,CASSVGASGENTGELFF,TGCGCCAGCAGTGTGGGGGCTAGCGGGGAGAACACCGGGGAGCTGTTTTTT
TRBD1,.,TRBV6-5,TRBJ2-7,15,CASSYSDRYTYEQYF,TGTGCCAGCAGTTACTCGGACAGGTATACCTACGAGCAGTACTTC
.,.,TRBV3-1/TRBV3-2,TRBJ2-1,16,CASSYRVAGPDNEQFF,TGTGCCAGCAGCTACCGCGTGGCGGGACCTGACAATGAGCAGTTCTTC